This TCR beta chain was sequenced in a study of technical replicates of blood from a few donors (dated by TCRdb to the late 2010s). As concerns this clone: Its antigen target is currently unknown. The input lacks base qualities; no much larger clone sits a single base away.

Inclusive of the bounding cysteine and phenylalanine, the CDR3 is 17 residues long. The sequence is cut down to CDR3 DNA, 51 bases in frame from base 1. The junction shows trimming of 4 bases on V and 5 bases on J, and the gene matches do not reach 14 bases of it. The germline V gene encodes CDR1 SEHNR and CDR2 FQNEAQ (reference sequence). The library was built by means of the immunoSEQ multiplex PCR assay. TCRdb provides this immuneACCESS table in a form limited to in-frame rearrangements. Some clones are lacking; in checked studies, under half of them reflect an unresolved V gene, and why the rest are absent is not known. This sample is represented by about 70,000 clones; 70% to 90% of them were singletons. Approximately 4.8% of the sample lies in the top ten.

This chain is built from TRBV7-9 and TRBJ2-7, and 10 bases in between align with TRBD1. The sequence came from a human donor in good health. Some clones in this sample may be carry-over from other donors' samples. What was sequenced was PBMCs. The CDR3 has the sequence CASSSPLLDRGRHEQYF. In nucleotide form, the sequence is TGTGCCAGCAGCTCCCCACTACTCGACAGGGGGCGTCACGAGCAGTACTTC. Reference TRBV7-9 and TRBJ2-7 genes cover what lies past the CDR3, so the full variable domain is DTGVSQNPRHKITKRGQNVTFRCDPISEHNRLYWYRQTLGQGPEFLTYFQNEAQLEKSRLLSDRFSAERPKGSFSTLEIQRTEQGDSAMYLCASSSPLLDRGRHEQYFGPGTRLTVT.